Below are 14 T cell receptor beta chains sequenced from a single sample in a study of T-cell memory formation after mild COVID-19. From the 5' RACE reads, TCRdb called clonotypes with MiXCR, one entry per CDR3 protein. The sample carries fewer than 350,000 distinct CDR3 sequences, less than 9.5% recorded once. Sample: PBMCs or a T cell subset sorted from them (not recorded which). The origin of the receptors is a man between 18 and 35 years old who had mild COVID-19 (a few samples of this study predate the infection). Cell type and time point are not known.

The J gene is TRBJ1-1, the V gene TRBV11-2; D unresolved. The CDR3 extends over 15 amino acids. The germline V gene has CDR1 SGHAT and CDR2 FQNNGV. The V end was cut by 2 bases, the J end by 8 bases, with 18 bases between. The CDR3 bases are TGTGCCAGCAGCTTAATGGCCGAGGGTCTGAAGGAAGCTTTCTTT. Amino acids: CASSLMAEGLKEAFF.

The rearrangement joins TRBV9 to TRBJ2-1; no firm D call. Germline CDR1 is SGDLS and CDR2 is YYNGEE. The CDR3 length is 13 residues. With 0 bases removed from V and 3 bases from J, the gap between germline ends came to 4 bases. CDR3: CASSVASYNEQFF. CDR3 nucleotides: TGTGCCAGCAGCGTAGCTAGCTACAATGAGCAGTTCTTC.

This clonotype was counted only a few times. J is TRBJ2-7 and V is TRBV6-1; 9 bases match TRBD1. The CDR3 length is 15 residues. Per germline, CDR1 MNHNS and CDR2 SASEGT. Trimming cost V 2 bases and J 3 bases; bases outside gene matches: 5. CDR3 region: CASSESPGQGYEQYF. Written as DNA, the CDR3 is TGTGCCAGCAGTGAATCCCCGGGACAGGGCTACGAGCAGTACTTC.

The rearrangement uses TRBV5-5 and TRBJ2-3; tentative D call: TRBD2 (5 bases). Germline CDR1 is SGHKS and CDR2 is YYEKEE (reference sequence). This CDR3 has 14 residues. With 1 base removed from V and 3 bases from J, the gap between germline ends came to 9 bases. The CDR3 here is CASSLRGITDTQYF. As DNA, the CDR3 is TGTGCCAGCAGCTTGAGAGGGATAACAGATACGCAGTATTTT.

The gene calls are TRBV7-2 and TRBJ1-2, with a tentative D call TRBD1 (5 bases). Germline loops: CDR1 SGHTA, CDR2 FQGNSA. Trimming pared 3 bases from V and 2 bases from J, leaving 19 bases between. This CDR3 comprises 17 residues. For the CDR3, the DNA is TGTGCCAGCAGCTTCATCCCTCACATACGGGGGAACTATGGCTACACCTTC. Translation gives CASSFIPHIRGNYGYTF.

This clonotype appeared a single time. It is likely a read error, because the conserved phenylalanine at the end of the CDR3 is missing. The rearrangement joins TRBV29-1 to TRBJ2-6; weak D call: TRBD2 (5 bases). The germline V and J ends were trimmed by 4 bases and 0 bases, with 13 bases remaining between them. This CDR3 has 16 residues. The germline V gene has CDR1 SQVTM and CDR2 ANQGSEA. CDR3 amino acids: CSVASWESSGANVLTL. The CDR3 nucleotides are TGCAGCGTTGCTTCCTGGGAGAGCTCTGGGGCCAACGTCCTGACTTTA.

The chain combines TRBV7-2 with TRBJ1-6, with TRBD1 identical over 10 bases. CDR3 size: 16 residues. Looked up from germline, CDR1 is SGHTA and CDR2 is FQGNSA. Losses at the gene ends were 5 bases for V and 4 bases for J; bases not matched to a gene: 5. As DNA, the CDR3 is TGTGCCAGCAGCCGGGACAGGGGAGCTTATAATTCACCCCTCCACTTT. Its protein is CASSRDRGAYNSPLHF.

This clonotype was seen repeatedly, ten times or more. The chain employs TRBV4-3 and TRBJ2-3, with D possibly TRBD1 on 5 matching bases. The CDR3 runs 14 residues. V gave up 0 bases and J gave up 5 bases, with 9 bases separating them. CDR1 and CDR2 from the germline V gene are LGHNA and YSLEER. CDR3 DNA sequence: TGCGCCAGCAGCCAAGATCCAGGGATAGATACGCAGTATTTT. Translation gives CASSQDPGIDTQYF.

V gene TRBV6-5 combines with J gene TRBJ2-7; 9 bases are shared with TRBD1. The germline CDR1 and CDR2 sequences are MNHEY and SVGAGI. The CDR3 has 15 amino acids. V lost 5 bases to trimming and J lost 2 bases; unmatched junction nucleotides: 7. The DNA of the CDR3 is TGTGCCAGCAGTCCCACCGGGACAGGGCCCTACGAGCAGTACTTC. It encodes CASSPTGTGPYEQYF.

This clonotype was seen ten or more times. CDR3 sequence: CASSPGQGSYNEQFF. CDR3 coding DNA: TGTGCCAGCAGCCCGGGACAGGGCTCCTACAATGAGCAGTTCTTC. V usage is TRBV5-4 and J usage is TRBJ2-1; 9 bases are a match to TRBD1. V lost 4 bases and J lost 0; bases outside the gene matches: 2. Germline V lookup: CDR1 SGHNT, CDR2 YYREEE (reference sequence). This CDR3 has 15 residues.

This chain links TRBV2 with TRBJ2-2, with a tentative D call TRBD1 (6 bases). Germline CDR1 and CDR2: SNHLY and FYNNEI. The CDR3 is 15 residues long. Deletions cut 5 bases from V and 6 bases from J, with 16 bases between. DNA for the CDR3: TGTGCCAGCAGTCTCCAGGGGAAAGTATCCGGGGAGCTGTTTTTT. This sequence encodes CASSLQGKVSGELFF.

The rearrangement joins TRBV5-4 to TRBJ1-2; the match to TRBD1 covers 7 bases. Looked up from germline, CDR1 is SGHNT and CDR2 is YYREEE (reference sequence). The CDR3 totals 15 residues. The trim removed 4 bases at V and 8 bases at J, leaving 14 bases unmatched. The CDR3 spells CASSGLMGQPPGYTF. The CDR3 DNA follows: TGTGCCAGCAGCGGACTGATGGGACAGCCCCCCGGCTACACCTTC.

This clonotype was detected ten times or more. This rearrangement joins TRBV15 to TRBJ1-6, with D possibly TRBD1 on 6 matching bases. The CDR3 sequence is 16 residues long. CDR1 and CDR2 (germline): LNHNV, YYDKDF (reference sequence). Trimming removed 2 bases at V and 9 bases at J, with 17 bases between. CDR3: CATSRSAGDPPSPLHF. The CDR3 coding sequence is TGTGCCACCAGCAGATCGGCAGGGGATCCCCCTTCACCCCTCCACTTT.

This clonotype has just a few counts. J is TRBJ2-1 and V is TRBV4-1; D might be TRBD1 (6 bases). From germline, CDR1 is MGHRA and CDR2 YSYEKL. V was clipped by 2 bases and J by 5 bases, with 19 bases between them. This CDR3 region has 17 residues. This CDR3 is CASSQTYTGLRHNEQFF. CDR3 in DNA: TGCGCCAGCAGCCAAACGTATACAGGGTTGCGGCACAATGAGCAGTTCTTC.